These 13 T cell receptor beta chains were sequenced from one sample in a study of cytomegalovirus exposure and HLA in healthy donors. The PCR made use of 60 Vbeta and 13 Jbeta primers. Assay: immunoSEQ multiplex PCR; the TCRdb copy retains only in-frame clones and omits some. Of about 90,000 clones listed, roughly 60% are singletons. Sequenced input: PBMCs. The origin of the receptors is a woman aged 45-65 years in good health and CMV-seropositive.

This clone appeared many times. Other DNA sequences in the sample encode the same CDR3. The rearrangement links TRBV2 to TRBJ1-1, with no clear D. Germline assignment: CDR1 SNHLY and CDR2 FYNNEI. V shed 1 base and J shed 5 bases, with 11 bases lying between them. The CDR3 runs to 14 residues. The CDR3 reads CASSEVGGRTEAFF. Written as DNA, the CDR3 is TGTGCCAGCAGTGAAGTAGGTGGGAGGACTGAAGCTTTCTTT.

This clone was seen more than once but under ten times. In nucleotides, the CDR3 is TGTGCCATCAGGACTCGCATGAACACTGAAGCTTTCTTT. Encoded protein: CAIRTRMNTEAFF. This chain joins TRBV10-3 and TRBJ1-1; D is undetermined. CDR3 size: 13 residues. V was cut by 6 bases and J by 0 bases, with 8 bases left in between. The germline gives CDR1 ENHRY, CDR2 SYGVKD.

V and J are TRBV2 and TRBJ2-4, with D perhaps TRBD1 (5 bases). Germline V gene data show CDR1 as SNHLY and CDR2 as FYNNEI. This CDR3 has 14 amino acids. V was pared by 2 bases and J by 4 bases, with 9 bases between. Written as DNA, the CDR3 is TGTGCCAGCAGTGAACGCAGGGATAAAAACATTCAGTACTTC. This codes for CASSERRDKNIQYF.

CDR3 sequence (DNA): TGTGCCAGCAGCCCAGGGCCTCAGGGCACTGAAGCTTTCTTT. Translation: CASSPGPQGTEAFF. J is TRBJ1-1 and V is TRBV5-5, with D possibly being TRBD1 (5 bases). V shed 4 bases and J shed 4 bases, with 14 bases lying between them. The CDR3 spans 14 residues. Germline loops: CDR1 SGHKS, CDR2 YYEKEE (reference sequence).

The V gene is TRBV27, the J gene TRBJ2-3; TRBD1 aligns across 9 bases. The V segment lost 4 bases and the J segment 9 bases; nucleotides outside the gene matches: 5. The CDR3 has 13 residues. CDR1 is MNHEY and CDR2 is SMNVEV in the germline V gene (reference sequence). CDR3 amino acids: CASSSTGGGTQYF. The CDR3 DNA follows: TGTGCCAGCAGTTCTACAGGGGGCGGGACGCAGTATTTT.

This clone was observed a few times. The chain is built from TRBV28 and TRBJ1-5; 7 positions agree with TRBD1. CDR3 size: 14 residues. V lost 7 bases to trimming and J lost 3 bases; unmatched junction nucleotides: 6. Per the germline V gene, CDR1 is MDHEN and CDR2 is SYDVKM. The CDR3 sequence: CASIQGLYNQPQHF. The CDR3 DNA reads as TGTGCCAGCATACAGGGGTTGTACAATCAGCCCCAGCATTTT.

This chain uses TRBV29-1 with TRBJ1-1; D is unclear. This CDR3 contains 11 residues. Looked up from germline, CDR1 is SQVTM and CDR2 is ANQGSEA. Trimming took off 4 bases at V and 7 bases at J, with 10 bases between the two ends. The CDR3 protein is CSVAWAGEAFF. As DNA, the CDR3 is TGCAGCGTTGCGTGGGCCGGTGAAGCTTTCTTT. Drawing the rest from reference TRBV29-1 and TRBJ1-1, the complete variable domain is SAVISQKPSRDICQRGTSLTIQCQVDSQVTMMFWYRQQPGQSLTLIATANQGSEATYESGFVIDKFPISRPNLTFSTLTVSNMSPEDSSIYLCSVAWAGEAFFGQGTRLTVV.

This chain joins TRBV7-9 and TRBJ2-7; D is unclear. CDR1 and CDR2 from the germline V gene are SEHNR and FQNEAQ (reference sequence). This CDR3 spans 13 amino acids. V was shortened by 5 bases and J by 3 bases, with 11 bases between the two germline ends. The CDR3 reads CASSRREVYEQYF. CDR3 in DNA: TGTGCCAGCAGCCGCCGAGAGGTCTACGAGCAGTACTTC.

The rearrangement uses TRBV7-2 and TRBJ1-6; D is unresolved. V was trimmed by 0 bases and J by 8 bases, leaving 11 bases between them. Germline values: CDR1 SGHTA, CDR2 FQGNSA. This CDR3 is built from 15 residues. The chain's CDR3 is CASSLAVYGDSPLHF. In nucleotides, the CDR3 is TGTGCCAGCAGCTTAGCCGTTTATGGAGATTCACCCCTCCACTTT. Complete variable domain (other parts from reference TRBV7-2 and TRBJ1-6): GAGVSQSPSNKVTEKGKDVELRCDPISGHTALYWYRQSLGQGLEFLIYFQGNSAPDKSGLPSDRFSAERTGGSVSTLTIQRTQQEDSAVYLCASSLAVYGDSPLHFGNGTRLTVT.

The J gene is TRBJ1-1, the V gene TRBV4-1; a weak D match, TRBD1 (5 bases). The CDR3 runs 12 residues. Trimming took 1 base from V and 8 from J, leaving 8 bases between them. Germline CDR1 reads MGHRA; CDR2 reads YSYEKL. CDR3 in DNA: TGCGCCAGCAGCCAAGGGACACAAGAAGCTTTCTTT. As protein: CASSQGTQEAFF.

The chain employs TRBV9 and TRBJ1-6; D is undetermined. V was clipped by 4 bases and J by 9 bases, with 14 bases between them. CDR1 and CDR2 (germline): SGDLS, YYNGEE. The CDR3 is 14 amino acids. CDR3: CASSLGPGTSPLHF. As DNA, the CDR3 is TGTGCCAGCAGCCTCGGACCGGGAACTTCACCCCTCCACTTT.

In its sample, this clone was seen a few times. The gene calls are TRBV27 and TRBJ2-3; 11 nucleotides agree with TRBD2. The germline V gene encodes CDR1 MNHEY and CDR2 SMNVEV (reference sequence). J lost 4 bases, V lost 11 bases, and 5 bases had no gene match. The CDR3 covers 13 residues. CDR3 loop: CAASGGWADTQYF. The CDR3 nucleotides are TGTGCCGCTAGCGGGGGGTGGGCAGATACGCAGTATTTT.

The rearrangement uses TRBV28 and TRBJ2-5; D unresolved. The ends were cut back, 4 bases at V and 2 bases at J, with 5 bases in the middle. The CDR3 contains 12 residues. Germline CDR1 and CDR2: MDHEN and SYDVKM. The CDR3 protein is CASSSSQETQYF. CDR3 nucleotide sequence: TGTGCCAGCAGTTCATCACAAGAGACCCAGTACTTC.